The 5 T cell receptor beta chains below were found in one sample sequenced in a study of neoadjuvant anti-PD-1 for oral cavity cancer. The protocol was immunoSEQ multiplex PCR, while the TCRdb copy is restricted to in-frame clones and leaves out a portion. The table shows approximately 1,500 clones, with about half occurring only once. Time point noted: after neoadjuvant nivolumab, at surgical resection. Sequenced here: tumor tissue, sampled after nivolumab (anti-PD-1) treatment. The receptors were sampled from a person between 40 and 79 years old with oral cavity squamous cell carcinoma.

The count of this clone is one. The chain is built from TRBV7-6 and TRBJ2-6, with 8 bases aligning to TRBD1. This CDR3 has 17 amino acids. CDR1 is SGHVS, CDR2 FNYEAQ, per germline. Trimming removed 5 bases from V and 0 bases from J; junction bases left unmatched: 6. The CDR3 DNA reads TGTGCCAGCAGCCTGGGACAGGCCTACTCTGGGGCCAACGTCCTGACTTTC. It yields the protein CASSLGQAYSGANVLTF. Full variable domain (rest looked up from reference TRBV7-6 and TRBJ2-6): GAGVSQSPRYKVTKRGQDVALRCDPISGHVSLYWYRQALGQGPEFLTYFNYEAQQDKSGLPNDRFSAERPEGSISTLTIQRTEQRDSAMYRCASSLGQAYSGANVLTFGAGSRLTVL.

This chain links TRBV6-1 with TRBJ2-2, with a weak D call TRBD2 (5 bases). Germline V gene lookup returns CDR1 MNHNS and CDR2 SASEGT. Trimming took 8 bases from V and 2 from J, leaving 12 bases between them. CDR3 length: 14 residues. CDR3 DNA: TGTGCCAGCCGGTTTGAGGGAAACACCGGGGAGCTGTTTTTT. Translating it yields CASRFEGNTGELFF.

This clone occurred a few times. The gene calls are TRBV7-2 and TRBJ2-7; no reliable D call. This CDR3 comprises 14 residues. The germline V gene encodes CDR1 SGHTA and CDR2 FQGNSA. The V end was cut by 5 bases, the J end by 1 base, with 12 bases between. CDR3 bases: TGTGCCAGCAGCCTAGACCCGCCTTCCTACGAGCAGTACTTC. The encoded protein is CASSLDPPSYEQYF.

The rearrangement uses TRBV5-4 and TRBJ2-4; TRBD2 aligns across 7 bases. After removal of 4 bases from V and 5 bases from J, the junction contained 6 bases not matched to a gene. This CDR3 has 14 residues. CDR1 and CDR2 from the germline V gene are SGHNT and YYREEE (reference sequence). The CDR3 DNA is TGTGCCAGCAGCGTGCAAGGACTAGAAAACATTCAGTACTTC. Protein product: CASSVQGLENIQYF.

The chain employs TRBV5-4 and TRBJ2-1; D unresolved. CDR3 length equals 15 residues. Germline assignment: CDR1 SGHNT and CDR2 YYREEE (reference sequence). The V gene lost 0 bases and the J gene lost 6 bases, with 13 bases spanning the gap. The DNA for the CDR3 is TGTGCCAGCAGCTTGGGGGGTGGACCTTCCAATGAGCAGTTCTTC. As protein: CASSLGGGPSNEQFF.